This T cell receptor (beta chain) was identified during a study of shared clonotypes between healthy human individuals. Here immunoSEQ multiplex PCR was the method, and the copy in TCRdb shows in-frame clones only, minus some. Here the sample spans fewer than 700,000 clones, just over 75% being singletons. The V gene's germline CDR1 is SGHVS and CDR2 FNYEAQ. Trimming took 0 bases from V and 10 from J; bases not matched to a gene: 6. CDR3 length: 14 amino acids. This clonotype was sampled from a woman aged 40 to 50 in good health. Some clones in this sample may be carry-over from other donors' samples. V and J are TRBV7-6 and TRBJ2-3, with 8 bases matching TRBD2. Material for sequencing was PBMCs. The CDR3 DNA follows: TGTGCCAGCAGCTTAGCGGGGCGGGAGGATGCGCAGTATTTT. The encoded protein is CASSLAGREDAQYF.